The clone carrying this T cell receptor (beta chain) has ten or more counts. Its antigen is currently unknown. This entry is derived from a study of CD8 T cells in ankylosing spondylitis. Study-wide points: Significant enrichment of disease-linked clones was reported in matched ankylosing spondylitis synovial fluid.

Trimming took 6 bases from V and 0 from J, leaving 9 bases between them. This CDR3 region has 13 residues. Germline CDR1 reads DFQATT; CDR2 reads SNEGSKA (reference sequence). TCRdb reprocessed the 5' RACE reads via MiXCR and lists one record per CDR3 protein. The repertoire holds roughly 230,000 distinct CDR3 sequences, with 8.2% as singletons. This TCR was sampled from a female donor with ankylosing spondylitis or in good health (not recorded which). Input material: blood, either unsorted or a sorted T cell fraction (not recorded which). V is TRBV20-1 and J is TRBJ1-5; D not certain. Written as DNA, the CDR3 is TGCAGTGCCCGTTATAATAGCAATCAGCCCCAGCATTTT. This sequence encodes CSARYNSNQPQHF.